This entry describes one T cell receptor (beta chain). V lost 6 bases and J lost 8, with 19 bases in between. From germline, CDR1 is MNHEY and CDR2 SVGAGI. This CDR3 is built from 14 residues. Clones were sequenced by immunoSEQ multiplex PCR, and TCRdb holds only the in-frame ones, with some missing. The sample contains around 140,000 clones, 84% of which appear only once. This specimen belongs to a study of blood T cell repertoires in COVID-19. The chain couples TRBV6-5 to TRBJ1-2; TRBD1 might be the D (6 bases). This receptor was taken from a man aged 55 to 69 with active or convalescent COVID-19. Sequenced input: peripheral blood. The CDR3 loop is CASSRLQGPFGYTF. In DNA form, the CDR3 reads TGTGCCAGCAGCAGACTACAGGGCCCCTTCGGCTACACCTTC.